This TCR beta chain was identified in a study of blood T cells in healthy people across ages. General study results and limits: Total diversity from one million sequenced T cells was likely underestimated.

In the case of this clonotype: The antigen remains unidentified. A clone one base away is much larger, so this may be a read error.

Using a J-beta primer mix together with a sample-barcoded 5' primer, a second PCR was run for roughly 6 to 12 cycles. Each CDR3 protein is one row after TCRdb ran MiXCR on the 5' RACE reads. This sample has hundreds of thousands of distinct CDR3 sequences, with approximately 30% found just once. For every donor, a draw yielded roughly 10 milliliters of peripheral blood. The sequence derives from a woman older than 75 in good health. The material sequenced was blood.

The CDR3: CASSGDGFQPQHF. For the CDR3, the DNA is TGTGCCAGCAGTGGAGACGGCTTTCAGCCCCAGCATTTT. The rearrangement links TRBV2 to TRBJ1-5; D is unresolved. Looked up from germline, CDR1 is SNHLY and CDR2 is FYNNEI. The CDR3 covers 13 residues. V gave up 4 bases and J gave up 6 bases, with 10 bases separating them. The full variable domain, with the rest looked up from reference TRBV2 and TRBJ1-5, is EPEVTQTPSHQVTQMGQEVILRCVPISNHLYFYWYRQILGQKVEFLVSFYNNEISEKSEIFDDQFSVERPDGSNFTLKIRSTKLEDSAMYFCASSGDGFQPQHFGDGTRLSIL.